The TCR beta chain described here comes from a study of post-analysis software for immune sequencing data (dated by TCRdb to the mid-2010s). For the study in its entirety: Disease courses on record covered relapsing-remitting, secondary progressive and progressive-relapsing multiple sclerosis, though some patients had no subtype annotation. A subset of samples was prepared in parallel using single-end sample barcoding, then pooled and co-amplified after Illumina adapter ligation. Patient repertoires were compared against about a dozen previously published healthy control repertoires from donors aged about 6 to 27 years.

TCR beta repertoires were profiled from peripheral blood of roughly 13 young patients with multiple sclerosis to demonstrate the VDJtools post-analysis software. Multiple sclerosis patients were children and adolescents aged about 6 to 17 years. This clonotype was observed a few times. Its antigen remains undetermined. Nothing much larger sits one base from this clone, and base qualities are not available. The library relied on PCR. Sequencing took place on an Illumina HiSeq 2500. To reduce PCR and sequencing biases, unique molecular identifiers were incorporated into the TCR beta cDNA libraries. About 500,000 cDNA molecules were obtained for every 1 to 10 million input T cells, so each molecule roughly corresponded to one T cell. The patient libraries were prepared and sequenced using the same protocol as the earlier healthy control dataset. Samples belonging to the same batch were prepared together, multiplexed and sequenced on a shared HiSeq lane. The original pipeline was this. Raw barcoded reads were processed with MIGEC, and single-read molecular identifier groups were discarded before consensus assembly and CDR3 extraction. VDJtools was used for post-analysis of the clonotype tables, with diversity normalized by down-sampling every dataset to the smallest sample size. To correct batch-related cross-sample contamination, repertoire overlap clustering matched CDR3 amino acid sequences but not nucleotide sequences. The public reads were quality trimmed at Q25 with fastp and then assembled into clones with MiXCR by TCRdb, keeping productive beta chains. Rows are unified per CDR3 protein, each entry keeping the most common DNA and genes. These V and J calls derive from TCRdb rather than the authors' analysis. The sample table holds more than 500,000 distinct CDR3 sequences, of which around a third were seen once. The leading ten clones occupy 6% of the sample.

The paper's findings and limits, for the study overall: The multiple sclerosis patient group was slightly younger than the control group. When samples were clustered directly using the F measure, samples prepared in the same batch co-clustered strongly, which prompted a batch-effect correction. Multiple sclerosis patients had significantly lower normalized Chao1 diversity than controls, a result that suggests substantial peripheral T-cell clonal expansion.

The material sequenced was blood. The sequence was collected from a girl under 18 with multiple sclerosis.

The DNA sequence is TGCAGTGCTAGAAACCCCGGGACGTACCAAGAGACCCAGTACTTC. It encodes CSARNPGTYQETQYF. Recombination linked TRBV20-1 to TRBJ2-5; the D region may be TRBD1 or TRBD2, each matching 5 bases equally. Per the germline V gene (reference sequence), DFQATT is the CDR1 and SNEGSKA is the CDR2. The CDR3, from cysteine to phenylalanine, totals 15 residues. Just CDR3 DNA is preserved here, 45 bases in frame from base 1. V is pared back by 2 bases and J by 0 bases, with 13 bases lying between the germline termini.